Presented here are 10 T cell receptor beta chains from one specimen sequenced in a study of response to subunit inactivated influenza vaccine. TCRdb analysed the RT-PCR reads with MiXCR anew, one entry per CDR3 protein. The data show about 570,000 distinct CDR3 sequences, roughly 10% seen once. This same sample was also part of a study on T cells expressing NK-cell markers. That source notes: 5'RACE template switching with UMIs generated TCR beta cDNA.

Sequences were derived from PBMCs from blood, sampled on the day of vaccination. Every receptor here comes from a man aged 50-59 years who received an inactivated influenza vaccine.

This clonotype has more than one count but fewer than ten. This sequence joins TRBV6-1 and TRBJ1-6, with D perhaps matching TRBD1 (5 bases). Looked up from germline, CDR1 is MNHNS and CDR2 is SASEGT. V lost 6 bases to trimming and J lost 8 bases, with 17 bases between them. The CDR3 is 15 residues long. The DNA of the CDR3 is TGTGCCAGCAGCCCTTCGGGGCTAGACCATTCACCCCTCCACTTT. Its protein product is CASSPSGLDHSPLHF.

This clonotype was found a few times. The chain recombines TRBV27 with TRBJ2-4; D might be TRBD1 (5 bases). Germline CDR1 reads MNHEY; CDR2 reads SMNVEV (reference sequence). The CDR3 consists of 16 residues. Between the trimmed V and J ends, which lost 5 bases and 0 bases, there was a span of 14 bases. DNA for the CDR3: TGTGCCAGCAGTCCCCAAGGGGTACTAGCCAAAAACATTCAGTACTTC. Protein product: CASSPQGVLAKNIQYF.

This chain connects TRBV28 to TRBJ1-3, with D uncertain. The CDR3 is 16 amino acids. V was clipped by 2 bases and J by 3 bases, with 14 bases between them. The germline gives CDR1 MDHEN, CDR2 SYDVKM. CDR3 sequence: CASSLGELGFGNTIYF. In nucleotides, the CDR3 is TGTGCCAGCAGTTTAGGTGAACTAGGGTTTGGAAACACCATATATTTT. The full variable domain, rest sourced from reference TRBV28 and TRBJ1-3, is DVKVTQSSRYLVKRTGEKVFLECVQDMDHENMFWYRQDPGLGLRLIYFSYDVKMKEKGDIPEGYSVSREKKERFSLILESASTNQTSMYLCASSLGELGFGNTIYFGEGSWLTVV.

This clonotype was counted a few times. V and J are TRBV5-1 and TRBJ2-6; D might be TRBD1 (5 bases). The germline gives CDR1 SGHRS, CDR2 YFSETQ. The CDR3 contains 17 residues. V lost 4 bases to trimming and J lost 2 bases, with 16 bases between them. The CDR3 here is CASSPLPQGTGANVLTF. The CDR3 nucleotides are TGCGCCAGCAGCCCGCTCCCCCAGGGCACTGGGGCCAACGTCCTGACTTTC.

This clonotype was seen a handful of times. V gene TRBV20-1 combines with J gene TRBJ1-2; D ambiguous. The CDR3 covers 11 residues. In germline, CDR1 is DFQATT, CDR2 SNEGSKA (reference sequence). Trimming removed 7 bases at V and 8 bases at J, with 14 bases between. The CDR3 DNA follows: TGCAGTGGACTGGGAATTGAAGGCTACACCTTC. This gives the protein CSGLGIEGYTF.

This clonotype appeared a few times. V gene TRBV28 combines with J gene TRBJ2-1, with 8 positions matching TRBD2. CDR3 length equals 21 residues. CDR1 is MDHEN, CDR2 SYDVKM, per germline. With V trimmed by 3 bases and J by 0 bases, 19 bases remained unmatched. In DNA, the CDR3 is TGTGCCAGCAGTTTGTTGTTGGGAGACAGGAGACTAGCGAGCTCCTACAATGAGCAGTTCTTC. It encodes CASSLLLGDRRLASSYNEQFF.

This clonotype occurred a few times. The V and J genes are TRBV20-1 and TRBJ2-7; 7 bases are a match to TRBD2. With 7 bases clipped from V and 1 base from J, the junction kept 7 bases outside the gene matches. Germline CDR1 is DFQATT and CDR2 is SNEGSKA (reference sequence). The CDR3 covers 13 residues. The CDR3 reads CSVERGGSYEQYF. In DNA form, the CDR3 reads TGCAGTGTGGAGCGGGGTGGGTCCTACGAGCAGTACTTC.

This clonotype has a handful of counts. The rearrangement joins TRBV7-9 to TRBJ2-1; D unresolved. CDR1 is SEHNR, CDR2 FQNEAQ, per germline (reference sequence). The CDR3 is 15 amino acids. Trimming cost V 6 bases and J 4 bases, with 16 bases left between them. Here the CDR3 reads CASSHIGTPYNEQFF. The CDR3 DNA sequence: TGTGCCAGCAGTCACATCGGTACCCCTTACAATGAGCAGTTCTTC.

V is TRBV3-1 and J is TRBJ2-6, with 12 bases lining up with TRBD2. Per the germline V gene, CDR1 is LGHDT and CDR2 is YNNKEL (reference sequence). V lost 6 bases, J lost 0 bases, and 6 bases stayed unmatched. CDR3 size: 18 residues. CDR3 in DNA: TGTGCCAGCAGTTCGACTAGCGGGGGACTCTCTGGGGCCAACGTCCTGACTTTC. The encoded protein is CASSSTSGGLSGANVLTF.

Remarks on this clonotype: A much bigger clone sits one base away, suggesting this may be a read error. As the CDR3 is not closed by the conserved phenylalanine or tryptophan, this likely results from a read error. The chain couples TRBV27 to TRBJ2-3, with TRBD1 as a possible D gene (8 bases). Germline CDR1 and CDR2: MNHEY and SMNVEV (reference sequence). The V gene lost 3 bases and the J gene lost 4 bases, with 26 bases spanning the gap. The CDR3 is made up of 19 amino acids. CDR3 sequence (DNA): TGTGCCAGCAGTTTTCGTACAGGGGGGACTAATTGGCTTGCAGATACGCAGTATTCT. Encoded protein: CASSFRTGGTNWLADTQYS.